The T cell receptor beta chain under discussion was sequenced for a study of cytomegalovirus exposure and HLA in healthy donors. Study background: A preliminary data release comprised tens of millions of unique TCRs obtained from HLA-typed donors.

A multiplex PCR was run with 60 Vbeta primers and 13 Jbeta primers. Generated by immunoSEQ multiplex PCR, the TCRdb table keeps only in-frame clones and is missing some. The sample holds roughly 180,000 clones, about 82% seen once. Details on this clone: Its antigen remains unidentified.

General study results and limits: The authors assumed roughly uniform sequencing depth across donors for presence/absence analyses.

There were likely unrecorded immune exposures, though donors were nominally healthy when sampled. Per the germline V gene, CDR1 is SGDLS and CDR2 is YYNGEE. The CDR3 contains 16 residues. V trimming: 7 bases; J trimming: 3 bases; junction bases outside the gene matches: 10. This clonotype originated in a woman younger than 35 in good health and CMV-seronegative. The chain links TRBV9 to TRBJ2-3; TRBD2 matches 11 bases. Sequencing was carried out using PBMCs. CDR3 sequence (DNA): TGTGCCAGCCCAAGGGGGCCTAGCGGGAGGACAGATACGCAGTATTTT. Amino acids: CASPRGPSGRTDTQYF.